The next 5 T cell receptor beta chains were all read from a single sample in a study of a mutant IDH1 vaccine in newly diagnosed glioma. Here immunoSEQ multiplex PCR was the method, and the copy in TCRdb shows in-frame clones only, minus some. Here the sample spans approximately 61,000 clones, around 80% being singletons. Specified time point: week 5, during vaccination. Each vaccine dose was 300 ug of mutant IDH1 20-mer peptide, with topical imiquimod. Antigens of these TCRs are unknown. Sequenced material: PBMCs, taken from a glioma patient whose treatment included an IDH1 peptide vaccine. The receptor set was obtained from a woman aged 45-59 years with glioma.

V usage is TRBV11-3 and J usage is TRBJ2-5, with 11 bases identical to TRBD1. Germline assignment: CDR1 SGHNT and CDR2 YENEEA. This CDR3 spans 15 amino acids. V trimming: 1 base; J trimming: 4 bases; junction bases outside the gene matches: 2. Here the CDR3 reads CASSLGGTGGETQYF. CDR3 in DNA: TGTGCCAGCAGCTTAGGTGGGACAGGGGGAGAGACCCAGTACTTC.

The V gene is TRBV10-1, the J gene TRBJ2-7, with 10 bases that match TRBD1. CDR3 length: 16 residues. CDR1 and CDR2 from the germline V gene are WNHNN and SYGVQD (reference sequence). J gave up 1 base and V 8 bases, and 11 bases lay outside the gene matches. CDR3: CASSGQGPLFSYEQYF. The CDR3 DNA is TGCGCCAGCTCGGGACAGGGGCCACTTTTTTCCTACGAGCAGTACTTC.

The chain carries TRBV30 and TRBJ2-6; possible D gene TRBD1, 6 bases. The germline gives CDR1 GTSNPN, CDR2 SVGIG (reference sequence). There are 17 residues in the CDR3. V was pared by 1 base and J by 0 bases, with 13 bases between. The CDR3 loop reads CAWSGGHLVSGANVLTF. CDR3 coding DNA: TGTGCCTGGAGTGGGGGACATTTAGTCTCTGGGGCCAACGTCCTGACTTTC.

This clone was seen only a few times. CDR3 bases: TGTGCCTGGAAAGGACAGGGGGCGCGTTCACCCCTCCACTTT. It yields the protein CAWKGQGARSPLHF. The rearrangement links TRBV30 to TRBJ1-6, with 11 bases aligning to TRBD1. The V gene end was trimmed by 4 bases and the J gene end by 9 bases; junction bases not matched to a gene: 5. Germline lookup yields CDR1 GTSNPN and CDR2 SVGIG (reference sequence). The CDR3 runs to 14 residues.

V is TRBV9 and J is TRBJ2-3; no firm D call. Germline loops: CDR1 SGDLS, CDR2 YYNGEE. Trimming shortened V by 0 bases and J by 4 bases, and 9 bases separated the two germline ends. CDR3 length: 14 residues. The chain's CDR3 is CASSVAPVSDTQYF. The CDR3 DNA reads as TGTGCCAGCAGCGTAGCTCCGGTGTCAGATACGCAGTATTTT.